This record covers a single TCR beta chain. Antigen: not known. J was trimmed by 4 bases and V by 5 bases; bases with no gene match: 11. The CDR3 runs 16 residues. Germline lookup yields CDR1 SEHNR and CDR2 FQNEAQ (reference sequence). Profiling relied on immunoSEQ multiplex PCR, and the TCRdb table lists in-frame clones only, not all of them. The sample carries 30,000 to 45,000 clones, 65% to 85% recorded once. This specimen belongs to a study of OX40 agonist ivuxolimab in advanced cancers. Across the study: Partial responses were achieved by three patients, one with hepatocellular carcinoma and two with cutaneous melanoma. Study observations and caveats: Within 6 weeks, CD4+ and CD8+ blood T cells expanded clonally at 0.1 to 3.0 mg/kg. Normalized expansion of T-cell clones was also low for some nonresponders.

The TCR comes from an adult with an advanced solid tumor such as melanoma, head and neck, liver or kidney cancer. V usage is TRBV7-9 and J usage is TRBJ2-7, with 10 positions matching TRBD2. The specimen comprised CD4+ or CD8+ T cells sorted from blood, sampled in a trial of the OX40 agonist ivuxolimab. The CDR3 reads CASSGVETSGQYEQYF. In DNA form, the CDR3 reads TGTGCCAGCAGCGGCGTAGAGACTAGCGGGCAATACGAGCAGTACTTC.